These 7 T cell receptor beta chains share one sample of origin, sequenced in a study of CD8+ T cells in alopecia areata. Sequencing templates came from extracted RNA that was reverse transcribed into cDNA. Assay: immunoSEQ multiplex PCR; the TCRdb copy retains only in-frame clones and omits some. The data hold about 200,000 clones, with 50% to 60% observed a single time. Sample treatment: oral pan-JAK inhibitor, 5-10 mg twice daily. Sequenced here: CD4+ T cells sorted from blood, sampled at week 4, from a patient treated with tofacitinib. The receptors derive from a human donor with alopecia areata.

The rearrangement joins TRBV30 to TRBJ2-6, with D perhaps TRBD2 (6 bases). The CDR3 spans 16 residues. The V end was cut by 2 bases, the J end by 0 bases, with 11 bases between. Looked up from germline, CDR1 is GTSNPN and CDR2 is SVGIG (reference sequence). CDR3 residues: CAWSRERASGANVLTF. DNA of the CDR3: TGTGCCTGGAGTCGGGAGCGGGCCTCTGGGGCCAACGTCCTGACTTTC.

This CDR3 is CASSLGDRGVEAFF. The CDR3 nucleotides are TGTGCCAGCAGCCTGGGGGACAGAGGAGTTGAAGCTTTCTTT. The chain recombines TRBV7-2 with TRBJ1-1; 7 positions match TRBD1. The V gene's germline CDR1 is SGHTA and CDR2 FQGNSA. The CDR3 is 14 residues long. V was pared by 5 bases and J by 7 bases, with 10 bases of the junction left unmatched.

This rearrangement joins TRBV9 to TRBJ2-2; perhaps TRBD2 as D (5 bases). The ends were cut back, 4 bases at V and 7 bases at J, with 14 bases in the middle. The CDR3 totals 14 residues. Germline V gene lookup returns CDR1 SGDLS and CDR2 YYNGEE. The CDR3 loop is CASSLVEGNGELFF. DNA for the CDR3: TGTGCCAGCAGCTTGGTTGAGGGTAACGGGGAGCTGTTTTTT.

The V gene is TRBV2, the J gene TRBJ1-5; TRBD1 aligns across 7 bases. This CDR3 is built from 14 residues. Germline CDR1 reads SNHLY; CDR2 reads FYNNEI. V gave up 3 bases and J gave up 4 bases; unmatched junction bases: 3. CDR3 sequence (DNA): TGTGCCAGCAGTGAGACAGGGCCTAATCAGCCCCAGCATTTT. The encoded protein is CASSETGPNQPQHF.

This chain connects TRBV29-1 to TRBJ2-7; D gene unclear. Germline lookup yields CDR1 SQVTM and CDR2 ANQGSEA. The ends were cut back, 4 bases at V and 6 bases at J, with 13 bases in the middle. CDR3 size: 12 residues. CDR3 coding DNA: TGCAGCGTTGGAGGAGCGCTGAGCGAGCAGTACTTC. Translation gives CSVGGALSEQYF.

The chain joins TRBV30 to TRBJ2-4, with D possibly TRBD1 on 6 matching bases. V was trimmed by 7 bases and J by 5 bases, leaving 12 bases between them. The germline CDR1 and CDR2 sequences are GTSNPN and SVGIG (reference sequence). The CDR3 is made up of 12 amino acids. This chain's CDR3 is CASTGNENIQYF. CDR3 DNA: TGTGCCTCTACAGGGAACGAAAACATTCAGTACTTC.

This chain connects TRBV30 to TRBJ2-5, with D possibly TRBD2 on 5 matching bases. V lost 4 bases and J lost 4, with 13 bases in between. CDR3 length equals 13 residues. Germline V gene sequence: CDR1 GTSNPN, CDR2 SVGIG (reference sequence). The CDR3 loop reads CAWISGIGETQYF. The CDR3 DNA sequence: TGTGCCTGGATCTCGGGGATCGGAGAGACCCAGTACTTC.